What follows is one T cell receptor beta chain and its context. Its antigen remains unidentified. This entry belongs to a study of cytotoxic CD8 clonotypes in ibrutinib-treated CLL. The CDR3 loop spans 14 amino acids. V lost 6 bases and J 1 base, leaving 9 bases between the germline ends. Germline V gene data show CDR1 as MNHEY and CDR2 as SVGAGI. With sequencing, the targeted depth ranged from 1 in 200,000 to 1 in 1 million T cells. Produced via immunoSEQ multiplex PCR; TCRdb's table is partial and in-frame only. The sample shows more than 150,000 clones, around 72% of them seen only once. With cryopreserved PBMCs as the source, around 2 micrograms of genomic DNA went to TCR beta libraries. Study results and limitations: Clonality increased at ibrutinib response and stayed stable in sustained remission. At progression, however, it fell back toward baseline.

The TCR was taken from a human donor with chronic lymphocytic leukemia. The source material was PBMCs, sampled after 24 months of ibrutinib treatment. The V and J genes are TRBV6-5 and TRBJ2-2; D gene unclear. The CDR3 loop is CASRDDWNTGELFF. CDR3 sequence (DNA): TGTGCCAGCAGGGACGATTGGAACACCGGGGAGCTGTTTTTT.